This TCR beta chain is from a study of blood T cell repertoires in COVID-19. The overall study: Sites across the United States, Italy and Spain contributed samples from acute and convalescent COVID-19. PBMCs, B-cell-depleted T cells, or T cells provided the cDNA or gDNA that made up the material.

This CDR3 spans 15 amino acids. CDR1 and CDR2 (germline): SGHAT, FQNNGV. The V end was cut by 5 bases, the J end by 6 bases, with 14 bases between. In the original analysis: How many nucleated cells were present was estimated from reference gene primer amplification. Profiling relied on immunoSEQ multiplex PCR, and the TCRdb table lists in-frame clones only, not all of them. That table gives V, J and clone size, and the DNA gave D and trimming. The repertoire consists of approximately 440,000 clones, with 90% occurring once and the leading ten covering approximately 0.65%. The sample comprised PBMCs or T cells enriched from blood (not recorded which). The clonotype comes from a young man who had recovered from COVID-19. The V and J genes are TRBV11-2 and TRBJ1-6; D possibly corresponds to TRBD1 (5 bases). The CDR3 protein is CASSQNSGGNSPLHF. For the CDR3, the DNA is TGTGCCAGCAGCCAAAATTCGGGGGGTAATTCACCCCTCCACTTT.